This T cell receptor beta chain was retrieved from a study of blood T cell repertoires in COVID-19. Study context: From T cells, B-cell-depleted T cells, or PBMCs came the material, which was cDNA or gDNA.

Patients at the Seattle site were enrolled during active infection and followed longitudinally. The germline V gene encodes CDR1 SGDLS and CDR2 YYNGEE. J was trimmed by 4 bases and V by 4 bases; bases with no gene match: 7. This CDR3 region has 15 residues. Libraries were prepared by immunoSEQ multiplex PCR; TCRdb keeps only in-frame clonotypes and omits some of them. In the table there are about 120,000 clones, 90% of which are singletons. The TCR sequence derives from a woman aged 60 to 75 with COVID-19, enrolled during active disease. The gene calls are TRBV9 and TRBJ2-7; 11 bases are a match to TRBD1. What was sequenced was peripheral blood. Here the CDR3 DNA reads TGTGCCAGCAGCCCCCGGGACAGGGGGGGGTACGAGCAGTACTTC. Translated: CASSPRDRGGYEQYF.